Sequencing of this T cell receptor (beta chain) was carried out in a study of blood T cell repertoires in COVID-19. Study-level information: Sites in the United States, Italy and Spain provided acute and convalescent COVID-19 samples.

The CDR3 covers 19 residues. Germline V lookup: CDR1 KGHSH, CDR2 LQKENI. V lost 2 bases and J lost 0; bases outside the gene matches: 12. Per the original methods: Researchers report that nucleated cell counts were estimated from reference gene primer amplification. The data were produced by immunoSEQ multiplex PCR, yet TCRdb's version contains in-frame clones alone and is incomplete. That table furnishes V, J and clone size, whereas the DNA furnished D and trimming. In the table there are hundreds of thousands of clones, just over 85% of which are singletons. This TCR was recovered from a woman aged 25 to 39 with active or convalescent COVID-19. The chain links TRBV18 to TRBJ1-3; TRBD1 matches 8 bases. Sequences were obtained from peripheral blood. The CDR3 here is CASSPGSGTGLYSGNTIYF. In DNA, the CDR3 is TGTGCCAGCTCACCAGGGTCGGGGACAGGACTATACTCTGGAAACACCATATATTTT.